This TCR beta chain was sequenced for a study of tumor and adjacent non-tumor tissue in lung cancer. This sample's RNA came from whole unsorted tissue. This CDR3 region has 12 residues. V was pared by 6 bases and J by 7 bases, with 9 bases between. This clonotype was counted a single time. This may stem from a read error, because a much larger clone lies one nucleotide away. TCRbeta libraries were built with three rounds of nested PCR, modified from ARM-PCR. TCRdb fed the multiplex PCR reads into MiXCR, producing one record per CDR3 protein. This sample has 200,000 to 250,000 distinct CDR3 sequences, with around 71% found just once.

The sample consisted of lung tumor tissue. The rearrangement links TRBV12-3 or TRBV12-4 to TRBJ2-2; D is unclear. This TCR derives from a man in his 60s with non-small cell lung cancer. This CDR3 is CASRYGDGELFF. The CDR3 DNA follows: TGTGCCAGCAGATACGGCGACGGGGAGCTGTTTTTT.